Listed here is a single T cell receptor (beta chain). TCRdb reanalysed the 5' RACE reads using MiXCR and keeps one entry per CDR3 protein. The table has around 300,000 distinct CDR3 sequences, around 13% seen once. This sample is part of a study of T-cell memory formation after mild COVID-19. This TCR derives from a man aged 18 to 35 who had mild COVID-19 (a few samples of this study predate the infection). Cell type and time point are not known. Sequenced material: PBMCs or a T cell subset sorted from them (not recorded which).

The CDR3 bases are TGTGCCAGCAGCTTAGGCCGGGATGGCGGCTACACCTTC. It specifies CASSLGRDGGYTF. The chain links TRBV7-2 to TRBJ1-2; D uncertain. The V end lost 1 base, the J end lost 8 bases, and 11 bases lay between the germline ends. Germline assignment: CDR1 SGHTA and CDR2 FQGNSA. The CDR3 consists of 13 residues.